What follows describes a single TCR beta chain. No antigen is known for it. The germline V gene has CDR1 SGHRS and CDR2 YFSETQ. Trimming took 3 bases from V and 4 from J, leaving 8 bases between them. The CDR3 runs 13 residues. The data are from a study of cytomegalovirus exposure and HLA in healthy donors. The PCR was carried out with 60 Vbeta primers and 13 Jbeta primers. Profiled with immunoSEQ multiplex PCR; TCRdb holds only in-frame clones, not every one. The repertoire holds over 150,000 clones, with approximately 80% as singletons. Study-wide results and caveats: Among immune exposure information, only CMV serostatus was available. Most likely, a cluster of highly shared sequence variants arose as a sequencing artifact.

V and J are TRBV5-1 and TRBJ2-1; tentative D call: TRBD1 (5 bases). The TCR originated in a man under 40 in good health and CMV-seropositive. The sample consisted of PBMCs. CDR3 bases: TGCGCCAGCAGCTCGACAGATTACAATGAGCAGTTCTTC. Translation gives CASSSTDYNEQFF. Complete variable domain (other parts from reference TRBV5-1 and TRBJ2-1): KAGVTQTPRYLIKTRGQQVTLSCSPISGHRSVSWYQQTPGQGLQFLFEYFSETQRNKGNFPGRFSGRQFSNSRSEMNVSTLELGDSALYLCASSSTDYNEQFFGPGTRLTVL.